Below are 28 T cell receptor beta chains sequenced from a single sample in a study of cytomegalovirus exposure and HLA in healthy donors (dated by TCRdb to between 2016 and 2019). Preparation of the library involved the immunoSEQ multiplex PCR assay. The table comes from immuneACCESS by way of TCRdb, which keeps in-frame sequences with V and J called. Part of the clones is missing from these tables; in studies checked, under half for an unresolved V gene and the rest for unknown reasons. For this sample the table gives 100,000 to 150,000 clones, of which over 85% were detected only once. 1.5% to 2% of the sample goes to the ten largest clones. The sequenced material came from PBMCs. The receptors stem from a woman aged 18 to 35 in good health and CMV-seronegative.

The CDR3 bases are TGTGCCAGCAGTTACTCCCCCGGCAGGCCTGGAAACACCATATATTTT. Its translation: CASSYSPGRPGNTIYF. This chain links TRBV6-5 with TRBJ1-3; no clear D gene. Trimming removed 0 bases from V and 2 bases from J, with 11 bases in between. This CDR3 comprises 16 residues. The germline V gene has CDR1 MNHEY and CDR2 SVGAGI.

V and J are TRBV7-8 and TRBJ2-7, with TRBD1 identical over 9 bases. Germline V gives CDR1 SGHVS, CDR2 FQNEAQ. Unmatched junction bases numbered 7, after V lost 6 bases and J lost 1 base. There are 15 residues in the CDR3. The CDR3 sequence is CASSQAGQGSYEQYF. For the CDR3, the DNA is TGTGCCAGCAGTCAAGCCGGACAGGGGTCCTACGAGCAGTACTTC.

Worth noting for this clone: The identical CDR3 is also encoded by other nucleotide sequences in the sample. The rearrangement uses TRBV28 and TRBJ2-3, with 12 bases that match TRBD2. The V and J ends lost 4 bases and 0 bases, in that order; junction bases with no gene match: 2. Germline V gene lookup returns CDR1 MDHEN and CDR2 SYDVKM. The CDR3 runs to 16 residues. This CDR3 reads CASSSGTSGSTDTQYF. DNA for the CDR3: TGTGCCAGCAGTTCCGGGACTAGCGGGAGCACAGATACGCAGTATTTT.

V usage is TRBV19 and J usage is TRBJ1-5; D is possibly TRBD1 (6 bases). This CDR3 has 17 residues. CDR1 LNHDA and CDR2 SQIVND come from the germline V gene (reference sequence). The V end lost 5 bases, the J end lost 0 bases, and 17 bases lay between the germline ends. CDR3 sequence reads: CASSADSLPFSNQPQHF. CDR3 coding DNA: TGTGCCAGTAGTGCGGACAGTTTACCTTTTAGCAATCAGCCCCAGCATTTT. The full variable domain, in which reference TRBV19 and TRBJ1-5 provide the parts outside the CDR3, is DGGITQSPKYLFRKEGQNVTLSCEQNLNHDAMYWYRQDPGQGLRLIYYSQIVNDFQKGDIAEGYSVSREKKESFPLTVTSAQKNPTAFYLCASSADSLPFSNQPQHFGDGTRLSIL.

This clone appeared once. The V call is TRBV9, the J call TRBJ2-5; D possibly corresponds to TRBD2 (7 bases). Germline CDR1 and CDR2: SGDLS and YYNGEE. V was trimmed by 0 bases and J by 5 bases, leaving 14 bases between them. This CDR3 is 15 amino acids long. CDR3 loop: CASSVARGGGETQYF. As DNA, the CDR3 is TGTGCCAGCAGCGTAGCCCGAGGGGGGGGCGAGACCCAGTACTTC.

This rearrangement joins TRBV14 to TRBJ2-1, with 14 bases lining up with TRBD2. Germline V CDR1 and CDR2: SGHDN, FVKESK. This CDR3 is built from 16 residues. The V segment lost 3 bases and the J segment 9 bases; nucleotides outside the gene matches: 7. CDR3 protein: CASSQEGLAGVSEQFF. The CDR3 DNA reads TGTGCCAGCAGCCAGGAGGGACTAGCGGGAGTCAGTGAGCAGTTCTTC.

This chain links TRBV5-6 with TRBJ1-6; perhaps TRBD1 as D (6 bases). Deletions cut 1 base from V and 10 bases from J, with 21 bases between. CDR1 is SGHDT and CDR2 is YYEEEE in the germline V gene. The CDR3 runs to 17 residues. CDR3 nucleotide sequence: TGTGCCAGCAGCTTGTTAATTGGGGGCGAAAATCTCTCACCCCTCCACTTT. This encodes CASSLLIGGENLSPLHF.

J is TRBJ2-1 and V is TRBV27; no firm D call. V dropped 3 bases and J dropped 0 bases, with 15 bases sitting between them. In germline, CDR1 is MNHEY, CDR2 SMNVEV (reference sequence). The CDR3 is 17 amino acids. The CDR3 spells CASSFTRALSSYNEQFF. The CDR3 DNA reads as TGTGCCAGCAGTTTTACGCGAGCGCTAAGCTCCTACAATGAGCAGTTCTTC.

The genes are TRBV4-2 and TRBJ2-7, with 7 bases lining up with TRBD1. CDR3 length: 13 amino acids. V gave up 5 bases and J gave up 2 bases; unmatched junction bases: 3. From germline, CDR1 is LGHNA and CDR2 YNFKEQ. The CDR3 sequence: CASSSGQPYEQYF. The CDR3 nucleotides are TGTGCCAGCAGCTCGGGACAGCCCTACGAGCAGTACTTC.

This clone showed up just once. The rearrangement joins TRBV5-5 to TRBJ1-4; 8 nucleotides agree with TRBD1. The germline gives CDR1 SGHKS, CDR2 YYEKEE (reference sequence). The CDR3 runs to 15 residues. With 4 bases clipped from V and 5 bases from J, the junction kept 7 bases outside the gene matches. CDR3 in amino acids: CASSGEDRANEKLFF. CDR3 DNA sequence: TGTGCCAGCAGCGGGGAGGACAGGGCCAATGAAAAACTGTTTTTT.

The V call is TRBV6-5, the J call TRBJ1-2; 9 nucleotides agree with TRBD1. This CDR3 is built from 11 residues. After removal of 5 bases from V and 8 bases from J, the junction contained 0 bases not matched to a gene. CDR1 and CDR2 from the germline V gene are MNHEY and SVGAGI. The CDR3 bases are TGTGCCAGCAGTGGGACAGGGGGCTACACCTTC. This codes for CASSGTGGYTF.

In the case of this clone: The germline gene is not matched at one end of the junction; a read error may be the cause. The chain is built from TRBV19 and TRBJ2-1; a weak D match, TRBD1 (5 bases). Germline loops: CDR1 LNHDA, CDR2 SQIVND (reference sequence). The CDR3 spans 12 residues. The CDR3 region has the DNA TGTGCCAGTAGCGCAGGGTACACTGAGCAGTTCTTC. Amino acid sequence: CASSAGYTEQFF.

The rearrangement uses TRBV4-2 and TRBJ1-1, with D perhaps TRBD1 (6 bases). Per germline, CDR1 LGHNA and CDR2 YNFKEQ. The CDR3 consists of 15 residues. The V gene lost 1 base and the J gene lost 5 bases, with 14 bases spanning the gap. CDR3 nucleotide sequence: TGTGCCAGCAGCCAAGCCGCAGGGGCGCGAACTGAAGCTTTCTTT. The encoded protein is CASSQAAGARTEAFF.

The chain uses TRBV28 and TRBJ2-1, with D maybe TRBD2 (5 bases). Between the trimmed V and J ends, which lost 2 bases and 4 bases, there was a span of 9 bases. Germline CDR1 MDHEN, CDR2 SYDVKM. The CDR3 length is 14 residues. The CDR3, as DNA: TGTGCCAGCAGTTTAGCAGCGGCGTACAATGAGCAGTTCTTC. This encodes CASSLAAAYNEQFF.

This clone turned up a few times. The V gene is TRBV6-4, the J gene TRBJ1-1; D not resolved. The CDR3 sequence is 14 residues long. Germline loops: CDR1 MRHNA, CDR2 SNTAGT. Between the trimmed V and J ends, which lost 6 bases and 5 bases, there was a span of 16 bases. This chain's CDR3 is CASRLSGMVTEAFF. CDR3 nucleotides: TGTGCCAGCAGGCTATCAGGTATGGTGACTGAAGCTTTCTTT.

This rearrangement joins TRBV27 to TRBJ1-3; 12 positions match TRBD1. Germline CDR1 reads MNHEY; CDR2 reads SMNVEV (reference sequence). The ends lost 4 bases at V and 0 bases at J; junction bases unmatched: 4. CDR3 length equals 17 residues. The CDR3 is CASSSGQGAYSGNTIYF. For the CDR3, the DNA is TGTGCCAGCAGTTCGGGACAGGGGGCTTACTCTGGAAACACCATATATTTT.

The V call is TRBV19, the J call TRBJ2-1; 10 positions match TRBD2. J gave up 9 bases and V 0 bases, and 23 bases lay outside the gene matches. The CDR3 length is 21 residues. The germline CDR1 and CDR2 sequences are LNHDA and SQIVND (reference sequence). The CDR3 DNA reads TGTGCCAGTAGTATAGACCAACCCCCTAGCGGGAGTCCCTTACTCACCAGTGAGCAGTTCTTC. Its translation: CASSIDQPPSGSPLLTSEQFF. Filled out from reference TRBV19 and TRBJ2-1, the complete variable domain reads DGGITQSPKYLFRKEGQNVTLSCEQNLNHDAMYWYRQDPGQGLRLIYYSQIVNDFQKGDIAEGYSVSREKKESFPLTVTSAQKNPTAFYLCASSIDQPPSGSPLLTSEQFFGPGTRLTVL.

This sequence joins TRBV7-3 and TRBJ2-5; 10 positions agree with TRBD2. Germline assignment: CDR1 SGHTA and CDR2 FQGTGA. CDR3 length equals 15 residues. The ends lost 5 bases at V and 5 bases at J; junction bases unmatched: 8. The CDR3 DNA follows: TGTGCCAGCAGCCCAAGCGGGAGGGCCGGGGAGACCCAGTACTTC. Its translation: CASSPSGRAGETQYF.

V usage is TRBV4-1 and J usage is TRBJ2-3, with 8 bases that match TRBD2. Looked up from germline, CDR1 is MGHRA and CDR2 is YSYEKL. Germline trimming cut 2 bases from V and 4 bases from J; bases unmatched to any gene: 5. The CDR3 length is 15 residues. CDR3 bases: TGCGCCAGCAGCCAACTTGGGCGGGGGGCAGATACGCAGTATTTT. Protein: CASSQLGRGADTQYF.

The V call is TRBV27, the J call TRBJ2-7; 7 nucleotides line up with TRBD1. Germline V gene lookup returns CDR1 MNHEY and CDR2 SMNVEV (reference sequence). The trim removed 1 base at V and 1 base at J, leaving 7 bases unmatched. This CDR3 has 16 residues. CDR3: CASSLYPPGQSYEQYF. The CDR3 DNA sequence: TGTGCCAGCAGTTTATATCCCCCGGGACAGTCCTACGAGCAGTACTTC.

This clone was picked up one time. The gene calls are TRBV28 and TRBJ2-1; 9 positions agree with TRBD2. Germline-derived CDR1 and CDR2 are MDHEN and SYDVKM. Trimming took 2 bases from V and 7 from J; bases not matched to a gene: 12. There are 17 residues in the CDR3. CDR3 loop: CASSLRWGSSGSNEQFF. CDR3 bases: TGTGCCAGCAGTTTACGATGGGGGAGTAGCGGGAGTAATGAGCAGTTCTTC.

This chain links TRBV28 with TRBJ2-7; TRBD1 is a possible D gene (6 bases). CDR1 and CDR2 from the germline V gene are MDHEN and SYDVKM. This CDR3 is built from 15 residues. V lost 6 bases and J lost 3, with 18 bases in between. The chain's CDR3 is CASSPLDSFNYEQYF. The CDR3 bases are TGTGCCAGCAGCCCCCTGGACAGTTTTAACTACGAGCAGTACTTC.

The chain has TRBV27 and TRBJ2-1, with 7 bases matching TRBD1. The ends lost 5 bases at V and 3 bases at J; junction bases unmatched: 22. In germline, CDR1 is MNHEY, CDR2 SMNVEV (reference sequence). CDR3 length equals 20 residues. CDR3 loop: CASSRGPPGTTLLSYNEQFF. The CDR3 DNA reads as TGTGCCAGCAGTAGGGGGCCCCCAGGAACCACCCTTCTAAGCTACAATGAGCAGTTCTTC.

The CDR3 DNA reads as TGTGCCAGCAGGTCCGGGACCTCAGGGGGATATGGCTACACCTTC. Translated, it gives CASRSGTSGGYGYTF. The chain couples TRBV28 to TRBJ1-2; 7 bases are a match to TRBD1. This CDR3 has 15 amino acids. J lost 5 bases, V lost 6 bases, and 12 bases had no gene match. Per germline, CDR1 MDHEN and CDR2 SYDVKM.

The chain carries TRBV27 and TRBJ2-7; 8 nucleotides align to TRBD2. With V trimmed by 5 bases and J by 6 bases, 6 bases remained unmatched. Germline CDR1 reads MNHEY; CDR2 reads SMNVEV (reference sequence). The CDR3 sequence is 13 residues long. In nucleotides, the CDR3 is TGTGCCAGCAGTGGGGCGGGAGGCAGCGAGCAGTACTTC. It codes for CASSGAGGSEQYF.

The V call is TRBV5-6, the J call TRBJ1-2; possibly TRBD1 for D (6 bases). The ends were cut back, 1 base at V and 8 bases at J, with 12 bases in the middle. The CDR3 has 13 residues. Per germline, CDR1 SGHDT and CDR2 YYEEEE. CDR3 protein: CASSLTGITGYTF. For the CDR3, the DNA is TGTGCCAGCAGCTTGACAGGGATCACGGGCTACACCTTC. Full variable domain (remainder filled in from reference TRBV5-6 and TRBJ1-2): DAGVTQSPTHLIKTRGQQVTLRCSPKSGHDTVSWYQQALGQGPQFIFQYYEEEERQRGNFPDRFSGHQFPNYSSELNVNALLLGDSALYLCASSLTGITGYTFGSGTRLTVV.

The CDR3 coding sequence is TGCGCCAGCAGCTTGGTCGGGGGTCAAAACACTGAAGCTTTCTTT. Translated, it gives CASSLVGGQNTEAFF. The chain has TRBV5-1 and TRBJ1-1; possibly TRBD1 for D (5 bases). Trimming left V 0 bases short and J 2 bases short, with 11 bases between. Germline V gene lookup returns CDR1 SGHRS and CDR2 YFSETQ. The CDR3 extends over 15 amino acids. The entire variable domain, with the rest obtained from reference TRBV5-1 and TRBJ1-1, is as follows: KAGVTQTPRYLIKTRGQQVTLSCSPISGHRSVSWYQQTPGQGLQFLFEYFSETQRNKGNFPGRFSGRQFSNSRSEMNVSTLELGDSALYLCASSLVGGQNTEAFFGQGTRLTVV.

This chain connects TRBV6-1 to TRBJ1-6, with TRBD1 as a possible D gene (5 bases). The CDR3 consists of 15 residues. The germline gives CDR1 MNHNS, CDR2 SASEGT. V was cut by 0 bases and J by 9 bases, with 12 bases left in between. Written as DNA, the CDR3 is TGTGCCAGCAGTGAAGCGGGGGAGGGGAGTTCACCCCTCCACTTT. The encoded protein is CASSEAGEGSSPLHF.